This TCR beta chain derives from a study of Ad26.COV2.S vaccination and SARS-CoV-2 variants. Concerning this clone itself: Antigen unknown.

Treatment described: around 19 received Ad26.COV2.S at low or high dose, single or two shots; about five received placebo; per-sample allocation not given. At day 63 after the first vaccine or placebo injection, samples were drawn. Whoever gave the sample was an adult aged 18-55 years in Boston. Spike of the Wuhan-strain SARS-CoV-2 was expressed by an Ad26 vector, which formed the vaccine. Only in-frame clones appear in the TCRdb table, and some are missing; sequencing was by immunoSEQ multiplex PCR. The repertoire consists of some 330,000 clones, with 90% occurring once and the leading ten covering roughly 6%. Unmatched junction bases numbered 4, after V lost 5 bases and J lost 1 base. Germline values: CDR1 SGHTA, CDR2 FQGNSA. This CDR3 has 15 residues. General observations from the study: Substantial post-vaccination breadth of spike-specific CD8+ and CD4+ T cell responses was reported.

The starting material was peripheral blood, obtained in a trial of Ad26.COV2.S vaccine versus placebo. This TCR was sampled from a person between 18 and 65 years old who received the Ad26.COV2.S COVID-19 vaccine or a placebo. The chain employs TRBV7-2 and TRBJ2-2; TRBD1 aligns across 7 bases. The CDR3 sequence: CASSPRTGNTGELFF. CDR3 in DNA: TGTGCCAGCAGCCCTCGGACAGGGAACACCGGGGAGCTGTTTTTT.